This T cell receptor (beta chain) stems from a study of T cells after yellow fever vaccination. Study findings and constraints: Most clones from primary vaccination were detected again post-booster (roughly 95% CD4, roughly 85% CD8). Abundant clonotypes from the bulk population could get into FACS-sorted repertoires as contaminants.

J was trimmed by 0 bases and V by 4 bases; bases with no gene match: 4. This CDR3 has 15 amino acids. Germline V lookup: CDR1 LGHDT, CDR2 YNNKEL (reference sequence). One entry per CDR3 protein results from TCRdb running MiXCR on the 5' RACE reads. The table has 75,000 to 100,000 distinct CDR3 sequences, roughly 10% seen once. This clonotype was picked up a small number of times. The sequence came from a young man who received the YFV17D yellow fever vaccine. V is TRBV3-1 and J is TRBJ2-3, with TRBD1 matching 7 bases. The starting material was CD8+ T cells not binding an NS4B(214-222) dextramer, sorted from PBMCs, obtained less than 18 days after the first yellow fever vaccination. The CDR3 loop reads CASSPGTVSTDTQYF. DNA of the CDR3: TGTGCCAGCAGCCCCGGGACAGTTAGCACAGATACGCAGTATTTT.